This T cell receptor beta chain was sequenced for a study of cytomegalovirus exposure and HLA in healthy donors. Study outcomes and limitations: Earlier results showed most TCR beta V segments being productive about 87% or about 30% of the time. There were 150 to 200 TCR beta chains listed as cytomegalovirus-associated.

PCR employed 60 Vbeta and 13 Jbeta primers. Measured with immunoSEQ multiplex PCR; TCRdb has only the in-frame clones, and not every one. The table lists more than 150,000 clones, 84% of them singletons. CDR1 MNHNS and CDR2 SASEGT come from the germline V gene. Trimming removed 10 bases at V and 4 bases at J, with 2 bases between. The CDR3 runs to 8 residues. Concerning this clone: Antigen unknown.

The origin of this receptor is a boy younger than 18 in good health and CMV-seronegative. The material sequenced was PBMCs. This chain uses TRBV6-1 with TRBJ2-7; no clear D gene. The CDR3 nucleotides read TGTGCCACATACGAGCAGTACTTC. It encodes CATYEQYF.